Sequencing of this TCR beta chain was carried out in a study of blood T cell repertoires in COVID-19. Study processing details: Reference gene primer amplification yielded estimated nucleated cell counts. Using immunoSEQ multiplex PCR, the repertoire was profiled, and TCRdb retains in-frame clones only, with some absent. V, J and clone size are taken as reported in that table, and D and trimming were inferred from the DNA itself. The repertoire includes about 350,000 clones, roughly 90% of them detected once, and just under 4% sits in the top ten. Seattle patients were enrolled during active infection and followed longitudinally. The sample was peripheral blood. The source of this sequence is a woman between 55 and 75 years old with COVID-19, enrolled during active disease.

Here the CDR3 reads CASNRDSDYGYTF. CDR3 bases: TGTGCCAGCAATCGGGACAGTGACTATGGCTACACCTTC. V usage is TRBV5-4 and J usage is TRBJ1-2; 7 nucleotides line up with TRBD1. In germline, CDR1 is SGHNT, CDR2 YYREEE (reference sequence). The CDR3 spans 13 residues. J gave up 3 bases and V 6 bases, and 5 bases lay outside the gene matches.